This T cell receptor (beta chain) comes out of a study of CD8 T cells in ankylosing spondylitis. The J segment lost 7 bases and the V segment lost 6 bases, leaving 19 bases of the junction unmatched. CDR1 is SGHAT and CDR2 is FQNNGV in the germline V gene. The CDR3 loop spans 18 amino acids. The study, taken as a whole, reports: For ankylosing spondylitis blood, a TCR beta motif of several highly homologous variants appeared characteristic.

Regarding this clonotype: As yet, its antigen is unknown.

TCRdb passed the 5' RACE reads through MiXCR, listing each CDR3 protein once. The sample shows approximately 350,000 distinct CDR3 sequences, 20% to 25% of them seen only once. The chain combines TRBV11-2 with TRBJ2-1; 9 bases are a match to TRBD1. Sequencing was carried out using blood, either unsorted or a sorted T cell fraction (not recorded which). The source of this sequence is a male donor with ankylosing spondylitis or in good health (not recorded which). CDR3 loop: CASRPPPTLHRGPNEQFF. CDR3 in DNA: TGTGCCAGCAGACCACCCCCCACTTTGCACAGGGGGCCGAATGAGCAGTTCTTC.